These 12 T cell receptor beta chains came from one sample sequenced in a study of shared clonotypes between healthy human individuals. Naive CD8 cells, CD45RO-negative and positively selected for CCR7, excluded terminally differentiated effector memory CD45RA+ cells. Data came from immunoSEQ multiplex PCR; TCRdb stores just in-frame clones and leaves some out. This table holds some 740,000 clones, 85% to 95% found once. What was sequenced was naive CD8+ T cells sorted from blood. All receptors come from a man in his thirties or forties in good health.

The V call is TRBV29-1, the J call TRBJ2-7; 9 bases align to TRBD2. Looked up from germline, CDR1 is SQVTM and CDR2 is ANQGSEA. V shed 4 bases, J shed 0 bases, and the junction held 1 base outside the gene matches. The CDR3 runs 13 residues. CDR3 loop: CSVVAGVSYEQYF. The CDR3, as DNA: TGCAGCGTTGTAGCGGGAGTCTCCTACGAGCAGTACTTC.

Concerning this clone itself: At the DNA level, this CDR3 is encoded by other sequences in the same sample as well. CDR3 in DNA: TGTGCCAGCAGCGTGTCGGGGTATGAGCAGTTCTTC. Protein product: CASSVSGYEQFF. This chain links TRBV9 with TRBJ2-1, with D possibly TRBD2 on 5 matching bases. From germline, CDR1 is SGDLS and CDR2 YYNGEE. The CDR3 runs 12 residues. V lost 2 bases to trimming and J lost 8 bases, with 8 bases between them. Full variable domain (remainder filled in from reference TRBV9 and TRBJ2-1): DSGVTQTPKHLITATGQRVTLRCSPRSGDLSVYWYQQSLDQGLQFLIQYYNGEERAKGNILERFSAQQFPDLHSELNLSSLELGDSALYFCASSVSGYEQFFGPGTRLTVL.

The rearrangement joins TRBV4-2 to TRBJ2-1; tentatively, D is TRBD1 or TRBD2 (5 bases each). The CDR3 sequence is 19 residues long. Germline V gives CDR1 LGHNA, CDR2 YNFKEQ. Deletions cut 3 bases from V and 0 bases from J, with 21 bases between. The CDR3 coding sequence is TGTGCCAGCAGCCACTCTGAGGGGAACCTGTGGAGCTCCTACAATGAGCAGTTCTTC. Translating gives CASSHSEGNLWSSYNEQFF.

CDR3 loop: CSVDESSYNEQFF. The DNA for the CDR3 is TGCAGCGTGGACGAGAGCTCCTACAATGAGCAGTTCTTC. The chain employs TRBV29-1 and TRBJ2-1; D ambiguous. Deletions cut 6 bases from V and 0 bases from J, with 9 bases between. The CDR3 length is 13 residues. The V gene's germline CDR1 is SQVTM and CDR2 ANQGSEA.

The chain employs TRBV9 and TRBJ2-3; D unresolved. CDR1 SGDLS and CDR2 YYNGEE come from the germline V gene. Trimming removed 0 bases from V and 3 bases from J, with 8 bases in between. There are 14 residues in the CDR3. Here the CDR3 DNA reads TGTGCCAGCAGCGTAGAAAGGCAAACAGATACGCAGTATTTT. This encodes CASSVERQTDTQYF.

This chain's CDR3 is CASSLERASGRVGEQFF. CDR3 DNA sequence: TGTGCCAGCAGCTTAGAAAGGGCTAGCGGGAGGGTCGGTGAGCAGTTCTTC. The chain couples TRBV13 to TRBJ2-1, with 12 bases matching TRBD2. The germline V gene encodes CDR1 PRHDT and CDR2 FYEKMQ (reference sequence). V lost 1 base and J lost 9; bases outside the gene matches: 10. This CDR3 contains 17 residues.

Points on this clone: This may come from a read error, since a much larger clone is one base off. Other DNA sequences in this specimen translate into the identical CDR3. CDR3 bases: TGTGCCAGCAGCGGGAGTGAGCAGTTCTTC. It specifies CASSGSEQFF. The gene calls are TRBV9 and TRBJ2-1, with D hard to call. This CDR3 contains 10 residues. Germline assignment: CDR1 SGDLS and CDR2 YYNGEE. Trimming removed 3 bases at V and 9 bases at J, with 4 bases between.

The genes are TRBV27 and TRBJ2-7, with D possibly being TRBD2 (6 bases). Looked up from germline, CDR1 is MNHEY and CDR2 is SMNVEV (reference sequence). Trimming took off 4 bases at V and 3 bases at J, with 10 bases between the two ends. The CDR3 has 13 amino acids. The CDR3 sequence: CASSSGGNYEQYF. In DNA, the CDR3 is TGTGCCAGCAGTTCTGGCGGGAACTACGAGCAGTACTTC.

J is TRBJ2-1 and V is TRBV27, with no clear D. Germline CDR1 and CDR2: MNHEY and SMNVEV (reference sequence). Trimming shortened V by 7 bases and J by 9 bases, and 13 bases separated the two germline ends. There are 12 residues in the CDR3. This CDR3 reads CASISGFGEQFF. The CDR3 region has the DNA TGTGCCAGCATATCAGGATTCGGTGAGCAGTTCTTC.

This chain links TRBV13 with TRBJ2-6; TRBD1 matches 7 bases. The germline gives CDR1 PRHDT, CDR2 FYEKMQ (reference sequence). Losses at the gene ends were 5 bases for V and 0 bases for J; bases not matched to a gene: 10. The CDR3 consists of 18 residues. CDR3 sequence reads: CASSATPGQHSGANVLTF. The CDR3 region has the DNA TGTGCCAGCAGCGCCACCCCGGGACAGCACTCTGGGGCCAACGTCCTGACTTTC.

The chain carries TRBV27 and TRBJ2-1, with D perhaps TRBD2 (6 bases). CDR1 MNHEY and CDR2 SMNVEV come from the germline V gene (reference sequence). V lost 3 bases and J lost 13, with 19 bases in between. CDR3 length equals 14 residues. CDR3 amino acids: CASSLGAGRFGQFF. The CDR3 bases are TGTGCCAGCAGTTTGGGAGCAGGGAGGTTTGGCCAGTTCTTC.

The sample holds one count of this clone. The chain employs TRBV14 and TRBJ2-2; the D is unclear. The CDR3 covers 13 residues. V shed 1 base and J shed 7 bases, with 7 bases lying between them. Germline V gene lookup returns CDR1 SGHDN and CDR2 FVKESK. This CDR3 reads CASSQVRDGELFF. The CDR3 bases are TGTGCCAGCAGCCAAGTCCGTGACGGGGAGCTGTTTTTT.